The rows below give T cell receptor beta chains drawn from one sample of a study of T-cell memory formation after mild COVID-19. TCRdb used MiXCR to reprocess the 5' RACE reads, holding one entry per CDR3 protein. In the table there are some 490,000 distinct CDR3 sequences, over 15% of which are singletons. The sample taken for sequencing was PBMCs or a T cell subset sorted from them (not recorded which). The source of these receptors is an adult woman who had mild COVID-19 (a few samples of this study predate the infection). Cell type and time point are not known. Both conserved end residues are part of each CDR3. Fields, in order: clone size, V gene, D gene, J gene, CDR3 DNA, CDR3 protein. A D gene is named only where the DNA matches it firmly. Part of the rows lack a size; the others show once, few, many or a class for expanded clones.

>NA|TRBV20-1|NA|TRBJ1-2
TGCAGTGCCCAGACAGGATACTATGGCTACACCTTC
CSAQTGYYGYTF
>few|TRBV20-1|TRBD2|TRBJ2-1
TGCAGTGCCCCTGTAGCGGGAGACGGTTACAATGAGCAGTTCTTC
CSAPVAGDGYNEQFF
>few|TRBV6-5|TRBD1|TRBJ1-5
TGTGCCAGCACCGCCGGGGTGGGACAGGGTCAGCCCCAGCATTTT
CASTAGVGQGQPQHF
>NA|TRBV6-5|NA|TRBJ1-3
TGTGCCAGCAGTTATTCAGGGACCGGGGCTGGAAACACCATATATTTT
CASSYSGTGAGNTIYF
>NA|TRBV29-1|NA|TRBJ2-1
TGCAGCGTTAGCAAGTTGAAGCTCCCAGAAACCGGCAATGAGCAGTTCTTC
CSVSKLKLPETGNEQFF
>NA|TRBV2|NA|TRBJ2-3
TGTGCCGGCCGGGACCCTAGCACAGATACGCAGTATTTT
CAGRDPSTDTQYF
>NA|TRBV7-7|NA|TRBJ2-2
TGTGCTAGCAGCCATCGTGAAAGCGGCACCGGGGAGCTGTTTTTT
CASSHRESGTGELFF
>NA|TRBV7-9|NA|TRBJ2-1
TGTGCCAGCAGCTTGGGGGGCCCACGGGACAATGAGCAGTTCTTC
CASSLGGPRDNEQFF
>few|TRBV6-6|NA|TRBJ2-7
TGTGCCAGCAGTTACGGGGGCCGGGACTCCTACGAGCAGTACTTC
CASSYGGRDSYEQYF
>NA|TRBV3-1|TRBD2|TRBJ2-2
TGTGCCAGCAGCCATGGACTAGCGGGAGGCCGATTCGACGGGGAGCTGTTTTTT
CASSHGLAGGRFDGELFF
>NA|TRBV6-5|NA|TRBJ1-3
TGTGCCAGCAGATCTCAGACAGGTCCCTCTGGAAACACCATATATTTT
CASRSQTGPSGNTIYF